These 13 T cell receptor beta chains originate from one sample sequenced in a study of blood T cells in healthy people across ages. A sample-barcoded 5' primer and a J-beta primer mix were used in a second PCR of roughly 6 to 11 cycles. Via MiXCR, TCRdb re-called the 5' RACE reads, giving one row per CDR3 protein. The sample records around 1,000,000 distinct CDR3 sequences, roughly a quarter being singletons. These same data were also listed under a study on T cells of mothers and their children.

The sample taken for sequencing was blood. These receptors all stem from a girl aged 2-9 years in good health.

The rearrangement uses TRBV12-3 or TRBV12-4 and TRBJ2-1; tentative D call: TRBD2 (6 bases). CDR3 size: 16 residues. The V end was cut by 8 bases, the J end by 0 bases, with 17 bases between. The CDR3 protein is CASVVGSRGSYNEQFF. CDR3 DNA: TGTGCCAGCGTGGTCGGGAGCCGGGGCTCCTACAATGAGCAGTTCTTC.

The genes are TRBV6-6 and TRBJ1-2; maybe TRBD1 (5 bases). The CDR3 sequence is 14 residues long. Trimming stripped 5 bases from V and 4 bases from J, with 14 bases between. Germline loops: CDR1 MNHNY, CDR2 SVGAGI (reference sequence). The CDR3 sequence: CASSPLGGGYGYTF. The CDR3 nucleotides are TGTGCCAGCAGTCCCCTCGGGGGTGGCTATGGCTACACCTTC.

V and J are TRBV6-1 and TRBJ2-5, with D possibly TRBD2 on 5 matching bases. The DNA end favors TRBJ2-7, so the J call may be wrong. Germline CDR1 reads MNHNS; CDR2 reads SASEGT. There are 15 residues in the CDR3. CDR3: CASSGSATGSYEQYF. CDR3 sequence (DNA): TGTGCCAGCAGTGGGTCTGCTACGGGGAGCTACGAGCAGTACTTC.

This clonotype showed up just a few times. J is TRBJ2-5 and V is TRBV3-1; either TRBD1 or TRBD2 may supply D (5 bases each). Germline CDR1 is LGHDT and CDR2 is YNNKEL (reference sequence). The V and J ends lost 3 bases and 5 bases respectively, with 19 bases between them. The CDR3 is 16 residues long. CDR3 residues: CASSQVPGPSGETQYF. CDR3 coding DNA: TGTGCCAGCAGCCAGGTGCCGGGACCTTCGGGGGAGACCCAGTACTTC.

At least ten counts were recorded for this clonotype. The chain employs TRBV7-3 and TRBJ2-5; 12 positions match TRBD2. The germline V gene encodes CDR1 SGHTA and CDR2 FQGTGA. CDR3 length equals 15 residues. V dropped 5 bases and J dropped 5; count of bases not matched to a gene: 6. CDR3 protein: CASSPLAGGQETQYF. The CDR3 coding sequence is TGTGCCAGCAGCCCCCTAGCGGGGGGGCAGGAGACCCAGTACTTC.

The sample holds a few counts of this clonotype. V usage is TRBV5-1 and J usage is TRBJ2-5; D is tentatively TRBD1 or TRBD2 (5 bases each). The DNA end lines up better with TRBJ2-7; the J call may be wrong. The CDR3 is 16 amino acids. Germline assignment: CDR1 SGHRS and CDR2 YFSETQ. The CDR3 DNA follows: TGCGCCAGCAGCCGGAGAGGGACGGACCTCCGGGACGAGCAGTACTTC. Amino acid sequence: CASSRRGTDLRDEQYF.

V is TRBV7-9 and J is TRBJ1-2; D remains ambiguous. Trimming removed 6 bases at V and 2 bases at J, with 25 bases between. The CDR3 consists of 18 residues. Per germline, CDR1 SEHNR and CDR2 FQNEAQ (reference sequence). CDR3 region: CASSPAWLRDGGNYGYTF. Written as DNA, the CDR3 is TGTGCCAGCAGTCCCGCTTGGCTGCGAGACGGAGGAAACTATGGCTACACCTTC. The full variable domain, completed using reference TRBV7-9 and TRBJ1-2, is DTGVSQNPRHKITKRGQNVTFRCDPISEHNRLYWYRQTLGQGPEFLTYFQNEAQLEKSRLLSDRFSAERPKGSFSTLEIQRTEQGDSAMYLCASSPAWLRDGGNYGYTFGSGTRLTVV.

This clonotype was observed a handful of times. The V gene is TRBV9, the J gene TRBJ2-5, with 9 positions matching TRBD2. The J call may be mistaken, given a closer DNA end match to TRBJ2-7. The CDR3 covers 16 residues. In germline, CDR1 is SGDLS, CDR2 YYNGEE. CDR3 sequence (DNA): TGTGCCAGCAGCCATTCCGGGACTAGCAACTCCTACGAGCAGTACTTC. Translation: CASSHSGTSNSYEQYF.

This chain connects TRBV6-5 to TRBJ1-1; no reliable D call. V gave up 2 bases and J gave up 7 bases, with 11 bases separating them. From germline, CDR1 is MNHEY and CDR2 SVGAGI. There are 13 residues in the CDR3. The CDR3 sequence is CASSYGSGNEAFF. The CDR3 bases are TGTGCCAGCAGTTACGGGAGTGGAAATGAAGCTTTCTTT.

The V gene is TRBV4-3, the J gene TRBJ2-3; D remains unclear. The V and J ends lost 1 base and 2 bases respectively, with 7 bases between them. This CDR3 region has 14 residues. Germline lookup yields CDR1 LGHNA and CDR2 YSLEER. The CDR3 DNA follows: TGCGCCAGCAGCCAAGGATGGATCACAGATACGCAGTATTTT. Translation: CASSQGWITDTQYF.

This chain links TRBV20-1 with TRBJ1-3, with D uncertain. The CDR3 loop spans 15 amino acids. The V end was cut by 6 bases, the J end by 0 bases, with 15 bases between. Germline loops: CDR1 DFQATT, CDR2 SNEGSKA (reference sequence). CDR3 residues: CSAPVVTDSGNTIYF. CDR3 nucleotide sequence: TGCAGTGCCCCCGTGGTGACTGACTCTGGAAACACCATATATTTT.

This clonotype is a singleton in its sample. This chain uses TRBV20-1 with TRBJ2-5, with 12 bases that match TRBD2. V shed 6 bases and J 4 bases; nucleotides not matched to a gene: 12. Germline-derived CDR1 and CDR2 are DFQATT and SNEGSKA (reference sequence). This CDR3 is 16 amino acids long. CDR3 in amino acids: CSASLGLAGLGETQYF. As DNA, the CDR3 is TGCAGTGCCTCACTAGGACTAGCGGGACTGGGAGAGACCCAGTACTTC.

This clonotype came up a few times. The chain joins TRBV2 to TRBJ2-5, with D possibly TRBD1 on 6 matching bases. The germline V gene encodes CDR1 SNHLY and CDR2 FYNNEI. Deletions cut 7 bases from V and 2 bases from J, with 11 bases between. CDR3 length: 13 amino acids. Written as DNA, the CDR3 is TGTGCCAGCACCCTAGGACAGCAAGAGACCCAGTACTTC. Translation: CASTLGQQETQYF.